What follows are 30 T cell receptor beta chains derived from one specimen sequenced in a study of T cell responses to AZD1222 COVID-19 vaccine. Libraries were prepared by immunoSEQ multiplex PCR; TCRdb keeps only in-frame clonotypes and omits some of them. This sample has 130,000 to 150,000 clones, with about 86% found just once. The sample in question was peripheral blood, obtained 28 days after the second AZD1222 dose. These receptors all stem from an adult who received the AZD1222 COVID-19 vaccine.

The V gene is TRBV15, the J gene TRBJ1-2, with D uncertain. Per germline, CDR1 LNHNV and CDR2 YYDKDF (reference sequence). Trimming stripped 1 base from V and 3 bases from J, with 6 bases between. The CDR3 spans 13 residues. The CDR3 region is CATSRGRDYGYTF. DNA for the CDR3: TGTGCCACCAGCAGAGGGAGGGACTATGGCTACACCTTC. Full variable domain (remainder filled in from reference TRBV15 and TRBJ1-2): DAMVIQNPRYQVTQFGKPVTLSCSQTLNHNVMYWYQQKSSQAPKLLFHYYDKDFNNEADTPDNFQSRRPNTSFCFLDIRSPGLGDTAMYLCATSRGRDYGYTFGSGTRLTVV.

The rearrangement links TRBV2 to TRBJ1-6; D uncertain. The germline V gene encodes CDR1 SNHLY and CDR2 FYNNEI. This CDR3 comprises 13 residues. Deletions cut 6 bases from V and 5 bases from J, with 8 bases between. CDR3 nucleotide sequence: TGTGCCAGCAGGGTTGGGGATAATTCACCCCTCCACTTT. Residues: CASRVGDNSPLHF.

The J gene is TRBJ2-3, the V gene TRBV5-1; D is tentatively TRBD1 or TRBD2 (6 bases each). CDR3 length: 15 amino acids. The germline CDR1 and CDR2 sequences are SGHRS and YFSETQ. The V end was cut by 4 bases, the J end by 2 bases, with 14 bases between. The CDR3 bases are TGCGCCAGCAGCGTGGAGGGGGGTTTCACAGATACGCAGTATTTT. It encodes CASSVEGGFTDTQYF.

The chain combines TRBV29-1 with TRBJ2-1; D is undetermined. Germline V lookup: CDR1 SQVTM, CDR2 ANQGSEA. The CDR3 has 10 residues. V was trimmed by 3 bases and J by 13 bases, leaving 10 bases between them. This CDR3 reads CSVDRSIQFF. The CDR3 coding sequence is TGCAGCGTTGACAGGTCCATTCAGTTCTTC.

The chain combines TRBV3-1 (or the pseudogene TRBV3-2) with TRBJ1-1, with D unclear. V was shortened by 4 bases and J by 0 bases, with 9 bases between the two germline ends. This CDR3 is 14 amino acids long. The germline V gene encodes CDR1 LGHDT and CDR2 YNNKEL (reference sequence). The CDR3 protein is CASSLREVNTEAFF. The DNA for the CDR3 is TGTGCCAGCAGCCTTCGCGAGGTGAACACTGAAGCTTTCTTT.

This chain joins TRBV4-2 and TRBJ2-1, with 11 bases identical to TRBD2. CDR3 length equals 19 residues. Per the germline V gene, CDR1 is LGHNA and CDR2 is YNFKEQ. Trimming cost V 1 base and J 7 bases; bases outside gene matches: 15. DNA for the CDR3: TGTGCCAGCAGCCAAGCCCGGGGTTTAACTAGCGGGAGAGGGAATGAGCAGTTCTTC. This codes for CASSQARGLTSGRGNEQFF.

Of note for this clone: Other DNA variants within this sample encode the same CDR3. This chain links TRBV5-1 with TRBJ1-6; TRBD1 agrees at 7 bases. V shed 4 bases and J 5 bases; nucleotides not matched to a gene: 3. The germline V gene encodes CDR1 SGHRS and CDR2 YFSETQ. CDR3 length: 14 residues. The CDR3 loop is CASSPGTDNSPLHF. The CDR3 DNA reads as TGCGCCAGCAGCCCGGGGACAGATAATTCACCCCTCCACTTT.

CDR3 DNA: TGTGCCAGCTCACAATCGACAGCCGCATTGAACACTGAAGCTTTCTTT. It codes for CASSQSTAALNTEAFF. The chain combines TRBV18 with TRBJ1-1; perhaps TRBD1 as D (5 bases). Germline CDR1 is KGHSH and CDR2 is LQKENI. Trimming left V 4 bases short and J 0 bases short, with 15 bases between. The CDR3 is 16 residues long.

This clone was recorded only once. The V gene is TRBV5-4, the J gene TRBJ2-2; 7 bases match TRBD1. The length of the CDR3 is 14 residues. The junction had 6 bases not matched to a gene; V was cut back by 4 bases and J by 6 bases. CDR1 and CDR2 from the germline V gene are SGHNT and YYREEE (reference sequence). CDR3 in amino acids: CASSTRQGSGELFF. The CDR3 nucleotides are TGTGCCAGCAGCACCAGACAGGGCTCCGGGGAGCTGTTTTTT.

This chain links TRBV29-1 with TRBJ2-5, with D possibly being TRBD1 or TRBD2 (5 bases each). Germline values: CDR1 SQVTM, CDR2 ANQGSEA. This CDR3 is 13 amino acids long. V was shortened by 3 bases and J by 1 base, with 9 bases between the two germline ends. This chain's CDR3 is CSVERGAQETQYF. The CDR3 bases are TGCAGCGTTGAGAGAGGGGCCCAAGAGACCCAGTACTTC.

V and J are TRBV4-1 and TRBJ2-7; D unresolved. Trimming left V 1 base short and J 1 base short, with 8 bases between. The CDR3 consists of 14 residues. Germline V gene lookup returns CDR1 MGHRA and CDR2 YSYEKL. The CDR3 loop reads CASSQVPRSYEQYF. The CDR3 bases are TGCGCCAGCAGCCAAGTTCCGAGATCCTACGAGCAGTACTTC.

The chain is built from TRBV6-5 and TRBJ1-2; no definite D call. Trimming stripped 4 bases from V and 8 bases from J, with 11 bases between. Germline V gives CDR1 MNHEY, CDR2 SVGAGI. This CDR3 comprises 12 residues. The CDR3 region is CASSFPQGGYTF. CDR3 sequence (DNA): TGTGCCAGCAGTTTTCCCCAAGGAGGCTACACCTTC.

A word on this clone: A junction end diverges from the germline sequence, so it may reflect a read error. The chain combines TRBV13 with TRBJ1-2; TRBD1 aligns across 8 bases. The CDR3 length is 13 residues. CDR1 is PRHDT, CDR2 FYEKMQ, per germline (reference sequence). The CDR3: CASSLRSWGQAGF. The DNA for the CDR3 is TGTGCCAGCAGCCTAAGGAGTTGGGGACAGGCCGGCTTC.

This clone was seen just once. The J gene is TRBJ1-1, the V gene TRBV3-1 (or the pseudogene TRBV3-2); TRBD1 matches 9 bases. CDR1 LGHDT and CDR2 YNNKEL come from the germline V gene (reference sequence). V was pared by 7 bases and J by 8 bases, with 11 bases of the junction left unmatched. This CDR3 has 14 amino acids. Here the CDR3 DNA reads TGTGCCAGCACTGGGACAGGGTTCATCTACGAAGCTTTCTTT. Residues: CASTGTGFIYEAFF.

The chain combines TRBV10-1 with TRBJ2-3, with 7 bases identical to TRBD1. Germline trimming cut 8 bases from V and 2 bases from J; bases unmatched to any gene: 10. This CDR3 comprises 15 residues. Germline-derived CDR1 and CDR2 are WNHNN and SYGVQD (reference sequence). CDR3 in DNA: TGCGCCAGCTCCCCATACCAGGGGGTCACAGATACGCAGTATTTT. Amino acids: CASSPYQGVTDTQYF.

This clone was seen once. The genes are TRBV30 and TRBJ2-5, with 7 bases aligning to TRBD2. There are 15 residues in the CDR3. Germline-derived CDR1 and CDR2 are GTSNPN and SVGIG (reference sequence). The J segment lost 4 bases and the V segment lost 0 bases, leaving 8 bases of the junction unmatched. The chain's CDR3 is CAWSVLGGVGETQYF. The CDR3 DNA sequence: TGTGCCTGGAGTGTATTGGGAGGGGTGGGAGAGACCCAGTACTTC.

The gene calls are TRBV28 and TRBJ2-1; TRBD2 matches 10 bases. Germline V gene lookup returns CDR1 MDHEN and CDR2 SYDVKM. The CDR3 contains 17 residues. V shed 6 bases and J 1 base; nucleotides not matched to a gene: 9. In DNA form, the CDR3 reads TGTGCCAGCAGCCGTTCCCTGACTAGCGGGTCCTACAATGAGCAGTTCTTC. This sequence encodes CASSRSLTSGSYNEQFF.

The chain couples TRBV5-1 to TRBJ1-4; D remains ambiguous. The CDR3 has 14 amino acids. The germline gives CDR1 SGHRS, CDR2 YFSETQ. V was trimmed by 0 bases and J by 3 bases, leaving 6 bases between them. The CDR3, as DNA: TGCGCCAGCAGCTTGGGTGGGGCTAATGAAAAACTGTTTTTT. This sequence encodes CASSLGGANEKLFF.

The chain is built from TRBV10-3 and TRBJ1-2; no firm D call. V gave up 6 bases and J gave up 5 bases, with 10 bases separating them. The CDR3 is made up of 12 amino acids. Germline V gene data show CDR1 as ENHRY and CDR2 as SYGVKD. In nucleotides, the CDR3 is TGTGCCATCAGGACTGGAGAGTATGGCTACACCTTC. It translates to CAIRTGEYGYTF.

The rearrangement links TRBV6-1 to TRBJ2-3, with 12 bases lining up with TRBD2. Germline CDR1 and CDR2: MNHNS and SASEGT. Trimming at V came to 1 base and at J to 2 bases, leaving 7 bases not matched to a gene. The CDR3 contains 18 residues. The chain's CDR3 is CASSEEALAGGATDTQYF. The DNA for the CDR3 is TGTGCCAGCAGTGAAGAAGCGCTAGCGGGGGGGGCCACAGATACGCAGTATTTT.

The V and J genes are TRBV2 and TRBJ1-5; D remains unclear. From germline, CDR1 is SNHLY and CDR2 FYNNEI. Trimming removed 6 bases from V and 8 bases from J, with 8 bases in between. The CDR3 extends over 11 amino acids. The CDR3 spells CASRGYEPQHF. CDR3 DNA: TGTGCCAGCAGGGGCTACGAGCCCCAGCATTTT. Full variable domain (missing parts from reference TRBV2 and TRBJ1-5): EPEVTQTPSHQVTQMGQEVILRCVPISNHLYFYWYRQILGQKVEFLVSFYNNEISEKSEIFDDQFSVERPDGSNFTLKIRSTKLEDSAMYFCASRGYEPQHFGDGTRLSIL.

This chain uses TRBV7-2 with TRBJ1-1; 7 bases agree with TRBD1. Looked up from germline, CDR1 is SGHTA and CDR2 is FQGNSA. V trimming: 4 bases; J trimming: 4 bases; junction bases outside the gene matches: 6. There are 14 residues in the CDR3. CDR3 in amino acids: CASSSGQEGTEAFF. For the CDR3, the DNA is TGTGCCAGCAGCTCTGGACAGGAGGGCACTGAAGCTTTCTTT. Full variable domain (outside the CDR3, taken from reference TRBV7-2 and TRBJ1-1): GAGVSQSPSNKVTEKGKDVELRCDPISGHTALYWYRQSLGQGLEFLIYFQGNSAPDKSGLPSDRFSAERTGGSVSTLTIQRTQQEDSAVYLCASSSGQEGTEAFFGQGTRLTVV.

This clone has only a few counts. The V call is TRBV6-5, the J call TRBJ1-2, with 8 bases fitting TRBD1. Germline V gives CDR1 MNHEY, CDR2 SVGAGI. The CDR3 consists of 16 residues. V was pared by 1 base and J by 0 bases, with 4 bases of the junction left unmatched. The chain's CDR3 is CASSYWTGLTNYGYTF. CDR3 in DNA: TGTGCCAGCAGTTACTGGACAGGGTTGACTAACTATGGCTACACCTTC.

This chain connects TRBV19 to TRBJ1-4; D gene ambiguous. The germline V and J ends were trimmed by 4 bases and 10 bases, with 4 bases remaining between them. The CDR3 has 10 residues. Germline assignment: CDR1 LNHDA and CDR2 SQIVND (reference sequence). The CDR3 coding sequence is TGTGCCAGTAGTAGTGGAAAACTGTTTTTT. This translates into CASSSGKLFF.

The chain is built from TRBV19 and TRBJ1-5; D is possibly TRBD1 (6 bases). Trimming took 8 bases from V and 1 from J, leaving 6 bases between them. This CDR3 is 12 amino acids long. Germline-derived CDR1 and CDR2 are LNHDA and SQIVND (reference sequence). CDR3 sequence reads: CASQGSNQPQHF. In DNA form, the CDR3 reads TGTGCCAGTCAGGGGAGCAATCAGCCCCAGCATTTT.

In regard to this clone: The sample has other DNA sequences that encode this CDR3 too. The chain recombines TRBV6-5 with TRBJ1-1; D call uncertain. Germline CDR1 MNHEY, CDR2 SVGAGI. With 0 bases removed from V and 0 bases from J, the gap between germline ends came to 2 bases. The CDR3 extends over 13 amino acids. The CDR3 DNA reads TGTGCCAGCAGTTACTCGGTGAACACTGAAGCTTTCTTT. Protein: CASSYSVNTEAFF.

The rearrangement links TRBV30 to TRBJ2-7, with 12 nucleotides matching TRBD2. Germline trimming cut 0 bases from V and 10 bases from J; bases unmatched to any gene: 4. The CDR3 covers 13 residues. Germline CDR1 reads GTSNPN; CDR2 reads SVGIG (reference sequence). CDR3 residues: CAWSVSSGGVQYF. The CDR3 DNA sequence: TGTGCCTGGAGTGTTTCTAGCGGGGGGGTCCAGTACTTC. The entire variable domain, with the rest obtained from reference TRBV30 and TRBJ2-7, is as follows: SQTIHQWPATLVQPVGSPLSLECTVEGTSNPNLYWYRQAAGRGLQLLFYSVGIGQISSEVPQNLSASRPQDRQFILSSKKLLLSDSGFYLCAWSVSSGGVQYFGPGTRLTVT.

The rearrangement links TRBV5-1 to TRBJ2-3; possibly TRBD1 or TRBD2 for D (5 bases each). CDR3 length: 16 residues. Trimming left V 3 bases short and J 4 bases short, with 18 bases between. Germline CDR1 is SGHRS and CDR2 is YFSETQ. CDR3 region: CASSYPFSGDPDTQYF. CDR3 nucleotides: TGCGCCAGCAGCTACCCCTTTTCCGGGGACCCAGATACGCAGTATTTT.

This chain uses TRBV5-6 with TRBJ1-2; no firm D call. Trimming left V 2 bases short and J 0 bases short, with 8 bases between. Germline V CDR1 and CDR2: SGHDT, YYEEEE. The CDR3 extends over 14 amino acids. CDR3 region: CASSFLGANYGYTF. CDR3 bases: TGTGCCAGCAGCTTCTTGGGAGCTAACTATGGCTACACCTTC. Full variable domain (rest looked up from reference TRBV5-6 and TRBJ1-2): DAGVTQSPTHLIKTRGQQVTLRCSPKSGHDTVSWYQQALGQGPQFIFQYYEEEERQRGNFPDRFSGHQFPNYSSELNVNALLLGDSALYLCASSFLGANYGYTFGSGTRLTVV.

The V call is TRBV28, the J call TRBJ1-5; 8 positions match TRBD1. V lost 3 bases, J lost 3 bases, and 7 bases stayed unmatched. The germline CDR1 and CDR2 sequences are MDHEN and SYDVKM. CDR3 size: 16 residues. DNA of the CDR3: TGTGCCAGCAGTTTGAATCCAGGGGGCACCAATCAGCCCCAGCATTTT. The encoded protein is CASSLNPGGTNQPQHF.